These T cell receptor beta chains were read from a single sample in a study of CD8+CD57+ T cells in acquired aplastic anemia. Using its own MiXCR run on the reads, TCRdb lists one record per CDR3 protein. Here the sample spans more than 150,000 distinct CDR3 sequences, over 60% being singletons. The sample consisted of sorted CD4+, CD8+, or CD8+CD57+ T cells (not recorded which) from PBMCs. Receptors originate from a human donor with severe aplastic anemia or a healthy control (not recorded which). Both conserved end residues are part of each CDR3. Fields, in order: V gene, D gene, J gene, clone size, CDR3 protein, CDR3 DNA. D genes are given only for firm matches. Expanded clones get a size class; other rows say once, few or many, or leave the size out.

TRBV30	TRBD1	TRBJ1-5	-	CAWSVAGGNQPQHF	TGTGCCTGGAGTGTTGCAGGGGGAAATCAGCCCCAGCATTTT
TRBV30	-	TRBJ1-2	-	CAWNLPNTGVDGYTF	TGTGCCTGGAATCTCCCAAATACGGGCGTGGATGGCTACACCTTC
TRBV7-9	-	TRBJ2-7	-	CASSYGPTSAATYEQYF	TGTGCCAGCAGTTATGGGCCGACTTCGGCAGCGACCTACGAGCAGTACTTC
TRBV2	TRBD1	TRBJ1-2	-	CARIGTGANGYTF	TGTGCCAGGATTGGGACAGGGGCCAATGGCTACACCTTC
TRBV29-1	TRBD1	TRBJ2-7	-	CSVRTGNYEQYF	TGCAGCGTCAGGACAGGGAACTACGAGCAGTACTTC
TRBV7-6	TRBD2	TRBJ2-7	few	CASSLRLAGSYEQYF	TGTGCCAGCAGCCTAAGACTAGCGGGGTCCTACGAGCAGTACTTC
TRBV6-5	TRBD1	TRBJ1-5	many	CASSYDRGDQPQHF	TGTGCCAGCAGTTATGACAGGGGGGATCAGCCCCAGCATTTT
TRBV6-1	TRBD1	TRBJ2-4	-	CASSADRMGTKNIQYF	TGTGCCAGCAGTGCGGACAGGATGGGGACCAAAAACATTCAGTACTTC
TRBV19	-	TRBJ2-7	-	CASSISGGEQYF	TGTGCCAGTAGTATATCGGGTGGCGAGCAGTACTTC
TRBV4-3	-	TRBJ2-3	many	CASSLSLTDTQYF	TGCGCCAGCAGCCTCTCACTCACAGATACGCAGTATTTT
TRBV9	-	TRBJ1-6	-	CASSARGTDNSPLHF	TGTGCCAGCAGCGCCAGAGGGACGGATAATTCACCCCTCCACTTT
TRBV7-2	TRBD1	TRBJ2-7	-	CASSHDRPGQGYEQYF	TGTGCCAGCAGCCACGACAGACCGGGACAGGGTTACGAGCAGTACTTC
TRBV12-3/TRBV12-4	TRBD1	TRBJ2-7	-	CASSKTGVNEQYF	TGTGCCAGCAGTAAGACAGGGGTCAACGAGCAGTACTTC
TRBV2	-	TRBJ1-1	-	CASSELRVHTEAFF	TGTGCCAGCAGTGAGCTCAGGGTACACACTGAAGCTTTCTTT
TRBV9	-	TRBJ1-2	-	CASSVTPLIPNYGYTF	TGTGCCAGCAGCGTAACTCCTTTAATACCAAACTATGGCTACACCTTC
TRBV2	TRBD1	TRBJ1-1	-	CARRRRTGSSEAFF	TGTGCCCGCAGAAGGAGGACAGGGAGTTCTGAAGCTTTCTTT
TRBV24-1	-	TRBJ2-1	-	CATSDLRRGIFEQFF	TGTGCCACCAGTGATTTGAGGAGGGGCATCTTTGAGCAGTTCTTC
TRBV7-2	TRBD1	TRBJ2-3	-	CASSETGGITDTQYF	TGTGCCAGCAGCGAGACAGGGGGGATCACAGATACGCAGTATTTT
TRBV9	-	TRBJ1-4	many	CASSSGGGQGEKLFF	TGTGCCAGCAGCTCGGGGGGGGGGCAGGGTGAAAAACTGTTTTTT
TRBV29-1	-	TRBJ2-7	-	CSVLLGSEDGEQYF	TGCAGCGTTCTGCTGGGGAGTGAGGACGGGGAGCAGTACTTC
TRBV7-8	-	TRBJ1-6	-	CASSLVGTNNSPLHF	TGTGCCAGCAGCTTAGTGGGGACCAATAATTCACCCCTCCACTTT
TRBV7-2	TRBD2	TRBJ2-1	-	CASKSERGHNEQFF	TGTGCCAGCAAGAGCGAGCGGGGCCACAATGAGCAGTTCTTC
TRBV2	-	TRBJ2-5	few	CASSENYQETQYF	TGTGCCAGCAGTGAAAACTACCAAGAGACCCAGTACTTC
TRBV7-2	-	TRBJ2-7	-	CASSFSQTRGLEQYF	TGTGCCAGCAGCTTTAGCCAGACCCGCGGCCTCGAGCAGTACTTC
TRBV29-1	-	TRBJ1-5	few	CSVGGLSNQPQHF	TGCAGCGTTGGGGGCTTGAGCAATCAGCCCCAGCATTTT
TRBV20-1	-	TRBJ2-7	-	CSARIDRYYEQYF	TGCAGTGCTAGGATTGACAGATACTACGAGCAGTACTTC
TRBV20-1	-	TRBJ2-5	many	CSARVTGPGHMQETQYF	TGCAGTGCTAGAGTTACGGGACCGGGACACATGCAAGAGACCCAGTACTTC
TRBV2	-	TRBJ1-6	-	CASVGGGGYNSPLHF	TGTGCCAGCGTGGGGGGGGGTGGCTATAATTCACCCCTCCACTTT
TRBV6-6	TRBD2	TRBJ2-7	many	CASSYDGGAAEQYF	TGTGCCAGCAGTTACGACGGGGGGGCCGCCGAGCAGTACTTC
TRBV5-6	-	TRBJ2-5	-	CASSHRDFLETQYF	TGTGCCAGCAGCCACCGGGACTTCCTAGAGACCCAGTACTTC
TRBV20-1	TRBD1	TRBJ2-1	-	CSARDPGTAMYNEQFF	TGCAGTGCTAGAGACCCCGGGACAGCGATGTACAATGAGCAGTTCTTC
TRBV6-5	-	TRBJ2-2	many	CASSYSSQNTGELFF	TGTGCCAGCAGTTACTCATCGCAGAACACCGGGGAGCTGTTTTTT
TRBV12-3/TRBV12-4	-	TRBJ2-2	-	CASTTIDRGELFF	TGTGCCAGCACCACCATAGACAGAGGGGAGCTGTTTTTT
TRBV11-2	TRBD1	TRBJ2-5	-	CASSQRTGTVYF	TGTGCCAGCAGCCAACGTACCGGGACAGTCTACTTC
TRBV6-5	-	TRBJ1-1	-	CASILPGTNTEAFF	TGTGCCAGCATTCTACCCGGGACGAACACTGAAGCTTTCTTT
TRBV11-2	-	TRBJ2-1	-	CASSISTAPRSYNEQFF	TGTGCCAGCAGCATTTCGACAGCTCCACGCTCCTACAATGAGCAGTTCTTC
TRBV29-1	TRBD1	TRBJ2-7	-	CSVAGRQGFPYEQYF	TGCAGCGTTGCCGGAAGACAGGGCTTCCCCTACGAGCAGTACTTC
TRBV12-3/TRBV12-4	-	TRBJ2-1	-	CASTPTGVNEQFF	TGTGCCAGCACCCCCACCGGGGTCAATGAGCAGTTCTTC
TRBV11-3	-	TRBJ1-1	many	CATSESSNTEAFF	TGTGCCACTTCGGAGAGTTCGAACACTGAAGCTTTCTTT
TRBV9	TRBD1	TRBJ1-1	-	CASSAGQGYTEAFF	TGTGCCAGCAGCGCGGGACAGGGGTACACTGAAGCTTTCTTT
TRBV7-9	-	TRBJ2-7	-	CASSSPTVDEQYF	TGTGCCAGCAGCTCCCCGACAGTGGACGAGCAGTACTTC
TRBV20-1	-	TRBJ1-2	-	CSARSWQGGYTF	TGCAGTGCTAGATCCTGGCAGGGGGGCTACACCTTC
TRBV7-9	-	TRBJ1-6	-	CASSSRYSGVLNSPLHF	TGTGCCAGCAGCTCGCGGTATTCTGGAGTTCTTAATTCACCCCTCCACTTT
TRBV4-2	-	TRBJ2-3	few	CASSERFSGGTDTQYF	TGTGCCAGCAGCGAAAGGTTTAGCGGAGGGACAGATACGCAGTATTTT
TRBV19	TRBD1	TRBJ1-5	few	CASSPASGGSSNQPQHF	TGTGCCAGTAGCCCTGCATCAGGGGGAAGTAGCAATCAGCCCCAGCATTTT
TRBV18	-	TRBJ1-3	-	CASSPRPQSGNTIYF	TGTGCCAGCTCACCGCGACCACAATCTGGAAACACCATATATTTT
TRBV5-5	TRBD1	TRBJ1-6	-	CASSPGTGTYNSPLHF	TGCGCCAGCAGCCCCGGGACAGGGACCTATAATTCACCCCTCCACTTT
TRBV6-5	TRBD2	TRBJ2-7	-	CASRPGGGKEQYF	TGTGCCAGCAGGCCTGGGGGGGGGAAAGAGCAGTACTTC
TRBV12-3/TRBV12-4	-	TRBJ1-1	-	CASSRTVTEAFF	TGTGCCAGCAGCCGGACAGTCACTGAAGCTTTCTTT